The clone carrying this T cell receptor (beta chain) was picked up a small number of times. Its antigen is undetermined. Primers used in a second PCR of about 7 to 12 cycles were a sample-barcoded 5' primer and a J-beta primer mix. MiXCR, run by TCRdb on the 5' RACE reads, gives a single entry per CDR3 protein. The sample lists 1.5 million to 2 million distinct CDR3 sequences, about 30% seen once, with 7.7% in the top ten. This sample is part of a study of blood T cells in healthy people across ages. Whole-study results and caveats: The long-lived group displayed more naive CD4+ cells, plus higher diversity, than the aged donors did.

There were at least 5.5 micrograms of total RNA extracted from every sample. The sequencing input was blood. The sequence was collected from a woman aged 25 to 45 in good health.

For the CDR3, the DNA is TGTGCCAGCAGTGAGGCAGAAAGAGATACGCAGTATTTT. Its protein product is CASSEAERDTQYF. This sequence joins TRBV2 and TRBJ2-3, with unresolved D. The V end lost 3 bases, the J end lost 5 bases, and 9 bases lay between the germline ends. CDR1 and CDR2 from the germline V gene are SNHLY and FYNNEI. The CDR3 totals 13 residues.